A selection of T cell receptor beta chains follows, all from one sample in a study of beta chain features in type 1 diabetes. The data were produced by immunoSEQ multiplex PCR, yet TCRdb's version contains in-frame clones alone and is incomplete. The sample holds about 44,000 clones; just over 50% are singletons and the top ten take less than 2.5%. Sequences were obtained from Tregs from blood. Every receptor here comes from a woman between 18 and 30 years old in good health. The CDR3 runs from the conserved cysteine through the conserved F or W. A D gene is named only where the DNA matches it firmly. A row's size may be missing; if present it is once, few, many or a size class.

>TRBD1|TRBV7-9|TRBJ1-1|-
TGTGCCAGCAGCCCCAGGGGACAGCAGAACACTGAAGCTTTCTTT
CASSPRGQQNTEAFF
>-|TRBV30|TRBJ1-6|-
TGTGCCTGGATCCAAATATCAGCAGGGCAAAATTCCCCCCTCCACTTT
CAWIQISAGQNSPLHF
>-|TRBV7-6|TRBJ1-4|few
TGTGCCAGCAGCTTAGGGCAGGGCGGCGGTAATGAAAAACTGTTTTTT
CASSLGQGGGNEKLFF
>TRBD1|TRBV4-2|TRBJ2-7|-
TGTGCCAGCAGCCCCCGGGACAGGTACGAGCAGTACTTC
CASSPRDRYEQYF
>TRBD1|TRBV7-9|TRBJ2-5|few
TGTGCCAGCAGCCTGGACAGGGGGTTAGAGACCCAGTACTTC
CASSLDRGLETQYF
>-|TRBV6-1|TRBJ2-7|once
TGTGCCAGCAGTGGCACAGGGACGTACGAGCAGTACTTC
CASSGTGTYEQYF
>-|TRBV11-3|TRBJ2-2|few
TGTGCCAGCAGCTTAGAATCAAGCTCGAACACCGGGGAGCTGTTTTTT
CASSLESSSNTGELFF
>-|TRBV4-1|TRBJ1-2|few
TGCGCCAGCAGCCACCGCCCGGGGGAATATGGCTACACCTTC
CASSHRPGEYGYTF
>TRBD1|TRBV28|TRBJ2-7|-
TGTGCCAGCTCAGGAATCGGGACAGCTACCTACGAGCAGTACTTC
CASSGIGTATYEQYF
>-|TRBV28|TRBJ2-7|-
TGTGCCAGCACGCGGGCAGACTACGAGCAGTACTTC
CASTRADYEQYF
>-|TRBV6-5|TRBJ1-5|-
TGTGCCAGCAGTTCTAACAGGGGCAATCAGCCCCAGCATTTT
CASSSNRGNQPQHF
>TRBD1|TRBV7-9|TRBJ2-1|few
TGTGCCAGCAGGGGGGACAGCTCGAGCTCCTACAATGAGCAGTTCTTC
CASRGDSSSSYNEQFF
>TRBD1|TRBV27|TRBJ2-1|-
TGTGCCAGCAGTTCCGAGGGACAGTTAGGCGGATTCTTC
CASSSEGQLGGFF
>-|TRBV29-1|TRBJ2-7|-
TGCAGCGTTGGCCGGGGGACAGTAAGGGGCTACGAGCAGTACTTC
CSVGRGTVRGYEQYF
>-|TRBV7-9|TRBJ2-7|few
TGTGCCAGCAGCTTAAAGGACAGCCTCTCCTACGAGCAGTACTTC
CASSLKDSLSYEQYF
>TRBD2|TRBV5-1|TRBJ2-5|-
TGCGCCAGCAGCCCCGGACTAGCGAATGGCCAAGAGACCCAGTACTTC
CASSPGLANGQETQYF
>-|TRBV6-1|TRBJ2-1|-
TGTGCCAGCATCCTAATGGAGGGGATTGAGCAGTTCTTC
CASILMEGIEQFF
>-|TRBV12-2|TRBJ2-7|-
TGTGCAAGTCGTCCTCCCACTGGCCCCCTAGCGGGAGGGCCGTACGAGCAGTGCTTC
CASRPPTGPLAGGPYEQCF
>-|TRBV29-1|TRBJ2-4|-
TGCAGCGTTGAACGATCCGGGGGAGCCAAAAACATTCAGTACTTC
CSVERSGGAKNIQYF
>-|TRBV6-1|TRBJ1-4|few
TGTGCCAGCAGTCCCGGGACAAGTAATGAAAAACTGTTTTTT
CASSPGTSNEKLFF
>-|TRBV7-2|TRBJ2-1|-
TGTGCCAGCAGCTTAAGGAGGCCGAGGCCGACTTACAATGAGCAGTTCTTC
CASSLRRPRPTYNEQFF
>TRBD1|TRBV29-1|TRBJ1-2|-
TGCAGCGTTCGGACAGGGCTTTATGGCTACACCTTC
CSVRTGLYGYTF
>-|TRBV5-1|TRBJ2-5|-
TGCGCCAGCAGCCCAGCGGCTTCCCAAGAGACCCAGTACTTC
CASSPAASQETQYF
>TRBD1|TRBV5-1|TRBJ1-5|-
TGCGCCAGCAGTCGGACAGGGGTTCAGCCCCAGCATTTT
CASSRTGVQPQHF
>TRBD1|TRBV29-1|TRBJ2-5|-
TGCAGCGTTACAGGACAGGGGAGCTGGGAGACCCAGTACTTC
CSVTGQGSWETQYF
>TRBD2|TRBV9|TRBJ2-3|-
TGTGCCAGCAGCGTAGGCGCTACTAGCGGGAGGACGCAGTATTTT
CASSVGATSGRTQYF
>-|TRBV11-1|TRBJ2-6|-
TGTGCCAGCAGCCAGCGTTCTGGGGCCAACGTCCTGACTTTC
CASSQRSGANVLTF
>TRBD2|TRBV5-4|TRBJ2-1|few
TGTGCCAGTTCCGGGACTAGCAAGTACAATGAGCAGTTCTTC
CASSGTSKYNEQFF
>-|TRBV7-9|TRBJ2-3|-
TGTGCCAGCAGCACGAGCGGCAGCACAGATACGCAGTATTTT
CASSTSGSTDTQYF
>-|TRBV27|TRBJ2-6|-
TGTGCCACCCGGGGAGGTTTCTCGGGGGGGGCCAACGTCCTGACTTTC
CATRGGFSGGANVLTF
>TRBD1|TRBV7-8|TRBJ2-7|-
TGTGCCAGCAGCCCGGGACAGGGGTACGAGCAGTACTTC
CASSPGQGYEQYF
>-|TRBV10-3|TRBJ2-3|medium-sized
TGTGCCATCAGTGAGCGAACGGTAGCAGATACGCAGTATTTT
CAISERTVADTQYF
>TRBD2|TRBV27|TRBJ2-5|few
TGTGCCAGCAGCCACACTAGCGGGGCTGGTTCAGAGACCCAGTACTTC
CASSHTSGAGSETQYF
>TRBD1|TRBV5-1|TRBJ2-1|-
TGCGCCAGCAGCTTACTTCCGGGACAGGGGTACAATGAGCAGTTCTTC
CASSLLPGQGYNEQFF
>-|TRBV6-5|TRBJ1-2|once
TGTGCCAGCAGGGAGAAGCGACCCTGGTATGGCTACACCTTC
CASREKRPWYGYTF
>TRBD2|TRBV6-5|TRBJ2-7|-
TGTGCCAGCCGGACTAGCGGTCCCTACGAGCAGTACTTC
CASRTSGPYEQYF
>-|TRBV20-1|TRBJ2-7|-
TGCAGTGCTAGATCGGGGGTCGAGCAGTACTTC
CSARSGVEQYF
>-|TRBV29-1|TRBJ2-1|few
TGCAGCGTTGAAGCCCTTCGGGAGCAGAGTGAGCAGTTCTTC
CSVEALREQSEQFF
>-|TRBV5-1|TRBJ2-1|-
TGTGCCAGCAGCTTGCCCCCAGGGATCAATGAGCAGTTCTTC
CASSLPPGINEQFF
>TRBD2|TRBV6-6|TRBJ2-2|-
TGTGCCAGCAGTTCTGGCTTGGGAGCGGGAAACGGGGAGCTGTTTTTT
CASSSGLGAGNGELFF
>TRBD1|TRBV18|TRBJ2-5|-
TGTGCCAGCTCAACAAGGACAGGGGAAAGGGAGACCCAGTACTTC
CASSTRTGERETQYF
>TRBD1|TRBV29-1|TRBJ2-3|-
TGCAGCGCCGTCGGGACAGTGACCTTATTCGCTAGCACAGATACGCAGTATTTT
CSAVGTVTLFASTDTQYF
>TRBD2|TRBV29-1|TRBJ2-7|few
TGCAGCGGATTGACTAGCGGGAGGGCCGGTTGGCGTTACGAGCAGTACTTC
CSGLTSGRAGWRYEQYF
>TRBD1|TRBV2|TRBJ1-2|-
TGTGCCAGCAGTGAGAAGACAGGGGGTAGCCATGGCTACACCTTC
CASSEKTGGSHGYTF
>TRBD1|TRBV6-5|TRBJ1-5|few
TGTGCCAGCAGTCCACAGGGGAATCAGCCCCAGCATTTT
CASSPQGNQPQHF
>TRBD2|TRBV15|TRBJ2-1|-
TGTGCCACCAGCAGAGATGGGACTAGCGGGTACAATGAGCAGTTCTTC
CATSRDGTSGYNEQFF
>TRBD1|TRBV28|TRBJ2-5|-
TGTGCCAGCAGCGCGGGACAGGGAGGGAGAGAGACCCAGTACTTC
CASSAGQGGRETQYF
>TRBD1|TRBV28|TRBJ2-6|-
TGTGCCTCCCAAAACAGGGGTAACCCCTCTGGGGCCAACGTCCTGACTTTC
CASQNRGNPSGANVLTF
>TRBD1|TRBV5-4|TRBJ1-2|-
TGTGCCAGCAGCGGATTGGACAGGGGGTGGTATGGCTACACCTTC
CASSGLDRGWYGYTF
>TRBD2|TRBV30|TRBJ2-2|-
TGTGCCCTAAGGGGGCTAGCGGGAACCAAAAACACCGGGGAGCTGTTTTTT
CALRGLAGTKNTGELFF
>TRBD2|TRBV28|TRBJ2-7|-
TGTGCCAGCAGTTCCACACGGCCCCAAAATGAGGGACTAGATGACTTC
CASSSTRPQNEGLDDF
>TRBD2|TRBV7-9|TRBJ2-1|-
TGTGCCAGCAGCTGGGGACTAGCGGTCGATGAGCAGTTCTTC
CASSWGLAVDEQFF
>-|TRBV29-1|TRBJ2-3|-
TGCAGCCTCGCACAAGACGGGGTTAGGAAAGATACGCAGTATTTT
CSLAQDGVRKDTQYF
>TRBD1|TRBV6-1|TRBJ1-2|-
TGTGCCAGCAGTGAACTCTCGGGACAGGGATATGGCTACACCTTC
CASSELSGQGYGYTF
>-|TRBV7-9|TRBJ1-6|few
TGTGCCAGCAGCTTAGGCGGCGGCAGGGGTGATTCACCCCTCCACTTT
CASSLGGGRGDSPLHF
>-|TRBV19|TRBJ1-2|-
TGTGCCAGTAGCAGTACGGGCAGGGGATTACATGGCTACACCTTC
CASSSTGRGLHGYTF
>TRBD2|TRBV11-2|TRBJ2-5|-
TGTGCCAGCAGCCCAGAGATTGCGGGGGGGGAGACCCAGTACTTC
CASSPEIAGGETQYF